A single sample gave rise to the 8 T cell receptor beta chains below, sequenced in a study of shared clonotypes between healthy human individuals. Produced via immunoSEQ multiplex PCR; TCRdb's table is partial and in-frame only. This sample yields roughly 2.2 million clones, of which just under 95% are seen a single time; 0.37% belongs to the top ten. Sequenced sample: naive CD4+ T cells from PBMCs. The subset is: CD45RA+ positively selected. The receptors stem from a man between 18 and 35 years old in good health. Some clones in this sample may be carry-over from other donors' samples.

As regards this clone: The sample has other DNA sequences that encode this CDR3 too. The J gene is TRBJ2-7, the V gene TRBV15; 9 nucleotides line up with TRBD1. This CDR3 contains 14 residues. V was clipped by 1 base and J by 4 bases; unmatched bases: 2. Germline V gene sequence: CDR1 LNHNV, CDR2 YYDKDF (reference sequence). The CDR3, as DNA: TGTGCCACCAGCAGAGCGGGACAGGGTTACGAGCAGTACTTC. Protein product: CATSRAGQGYEQYF.

The chain has TRBV18 and TRBJ1-3; D gene uncertain. In germline, CDR1 is KGHSH, CDR2 LQKENI. The CDR3 has 16 residues. V lost 4 bases to trimming and J lost 0 bases, with 13 bases between them. The CDR3 spells CASSLGPVNSGNTIYF. Written as DNA, the CDR3 is TGTGCCAGCTCACTTGGGCCAGTGAACTCTGGAAACACCATATATTTT.

The genes are TRBV6-1 and TRBJ2-5, with 7 bases aligning to TRBD2. The V gene's germline CDR1 is MNHNS and CDR2 SASEGT. This CDR3 is built from 13 residues. V was pared by 7 bases and J by 2 bases, with 4 bases of the junction left unmatched. CDR3 region: CASKVGGQETQYF. CDR3 DNA: TGTGCCAGCAAGGTCGGGGGGCAAGAGACCCAGTACTTC.

This clone was seen a handful of times. The gene calls are TRBV5-5 and TRBJ1-1; D gene uncertain. Germline CDR1 is SGHKS and CDR2 is YYEKEE (reference sequence). V was pared by 0 bases and J by 0 bases, with 6 bases between. This CDR3 comprises 14 residues. The CDR3 bases are TGTGCCAGCAGCTTGGACGGAATGAACACTGAAGCTTTCTTT. Translation: CASSLDGMNTEAFF.

This chain's CDR3 is CASSAPSQGQFNGYTF. CDR3 DNA: TGTGCCAGCAGCGCCCCCAGCCAGGGGCAATTCAATGGCTACACCTTC. The chain recombines TRBV9 with TRBJ1-2, with D perhaps TRBD1 (6 bases). V was trimmed by 3 bases and J by 6 bases, leaving 21 bases between them. CDR1 and CDR2 (germline): SGDLS, YYNGEE. The CDR3 is 16 amino acids.

This chain uses TRBV2 with TRBJ2-7; no clear D. The CDR3 sequence is 13 residues long. Germline assignment: CDR1 SNHLY and CDR2 FYNNEI. V was pared by 2 bases and J by 7 bases, with 12 bases between. In DNA form, the CDR3 reads TGTGCCAGCAGTGAACCGGGCCCCCGGGAGCAGTACTTC. Translating gives CASSEPGPREQYF.

A remark on this clone: Other nucleotide sequences from this sample produce the same CDR3. In DNA, the CDR3 is TGTGCCAGCAGGACAGGCGATTATGGCTACACCTTC. This gives the protein CASRTGDYGYTF. V is TRBV28 and J is TRBJ1-2, with D possibly matching TRBD1 (6 bases). Germline-derived CDR1 and CDR2 are MDHEN and SYDVKM. The CDR3 spans 12 residues. Trimming shortened V by 6 bases and J by 5 bases, and 10 bases separated the two germline ends.

A note on this clone: Other DNA variants within this sample encode the same CDR3. This rearrangement joins TRBV30 to TRBJ2-2, with unresolved D. V was clipped by 3 bases and J by 1 base, with 3 bases between them. The CDR3 loop spans 12 amino acids. Germline CDR1 is GTSNPN and CDR2 is SVGIG (reference sequence). CDR3 DNA: TGTGCCTGGAGCGGGAACACCGGGGAGCTGTTTTTT. It codes for CAWSGNTGELFF.